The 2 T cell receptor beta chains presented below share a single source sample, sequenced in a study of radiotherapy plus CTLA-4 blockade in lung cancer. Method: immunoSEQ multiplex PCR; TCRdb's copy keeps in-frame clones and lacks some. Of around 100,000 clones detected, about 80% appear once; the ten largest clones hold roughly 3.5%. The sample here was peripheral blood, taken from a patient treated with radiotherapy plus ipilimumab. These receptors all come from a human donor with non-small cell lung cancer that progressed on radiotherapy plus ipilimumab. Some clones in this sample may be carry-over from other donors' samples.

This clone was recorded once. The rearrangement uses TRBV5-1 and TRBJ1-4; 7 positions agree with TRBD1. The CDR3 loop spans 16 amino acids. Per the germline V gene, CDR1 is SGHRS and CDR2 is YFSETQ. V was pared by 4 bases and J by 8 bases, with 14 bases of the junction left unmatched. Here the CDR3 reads CASSPLLGQRREKLFF. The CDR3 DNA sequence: TGCGCCAGCAGCCCACTCCTGGGACAGCGAAGGGAAAAACTGTTTTTT.

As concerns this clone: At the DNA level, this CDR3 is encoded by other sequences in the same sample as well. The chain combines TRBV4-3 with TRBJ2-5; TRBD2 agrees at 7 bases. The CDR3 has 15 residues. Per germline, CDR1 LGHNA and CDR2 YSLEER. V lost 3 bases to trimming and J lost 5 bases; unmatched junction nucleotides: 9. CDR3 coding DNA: TGCGCCAGCAGCCAGAGTAGCGGGTCGTGGGAGACCCAGTACTTC. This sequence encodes CASSQSSGSWETQYF.